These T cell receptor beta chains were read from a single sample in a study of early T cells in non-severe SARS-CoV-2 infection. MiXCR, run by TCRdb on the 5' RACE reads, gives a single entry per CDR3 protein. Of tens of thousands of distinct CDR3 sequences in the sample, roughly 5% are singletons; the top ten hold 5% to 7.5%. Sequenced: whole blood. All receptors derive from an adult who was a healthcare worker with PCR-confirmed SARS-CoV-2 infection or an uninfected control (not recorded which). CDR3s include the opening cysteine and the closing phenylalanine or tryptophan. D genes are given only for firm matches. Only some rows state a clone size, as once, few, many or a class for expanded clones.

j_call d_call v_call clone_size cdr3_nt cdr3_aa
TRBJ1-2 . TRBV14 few TGTGCCAGCAGCCCCCAAGGCTATGGCTACACCTTC CASSPQGYGYTF
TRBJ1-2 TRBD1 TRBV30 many TGTGCCTGGGCTGGACAGGGCCTGGCTAACTATGGCTACACCTTC CAWAGQGLANYGYTF
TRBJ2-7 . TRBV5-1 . TGCGCCAGCAGACAGACCGATCCCTACGAGCAGTACTTC CASRQTDPYEQYF
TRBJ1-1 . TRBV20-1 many TGCAGTGCCGTTGACAGTAGCACTGAAGCTTTCTTT CSAVDSSTEAFF
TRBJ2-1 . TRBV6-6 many TGTGCCAGCAGTTACCCCGAGAAAGGAGGGTTCAATGAGCAGTTCTTC CASSYPEKGGFNEQFF
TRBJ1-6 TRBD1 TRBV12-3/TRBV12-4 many TGTGCCAGCAGGCCGGGACAGGGGAATTCACCCCTCCACTTT CASRPGQGNSPLHF
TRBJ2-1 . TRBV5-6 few TGTGCCAGCAGCTACCAGGACAGCGTAACCAATGAGCAGTTCTTC CASSYQDSVTNEQFF
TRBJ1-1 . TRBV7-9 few TGTGCCAGCAGCCCAAGAGGCAGGGGCAGTGAAGCTTTCTTT CASSPRGRGSEAFF
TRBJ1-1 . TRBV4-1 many TGCGCCAGCAGCCAAGATCATGGGGTCTCCGTGAACACTGAAGCTTTCTTT CASSQDHGVSVNTEAFF
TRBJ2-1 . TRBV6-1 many TGTGCCAGCAGTACCGGGACACCCGAGCAGTTCTTC CASSTGTPEQFF
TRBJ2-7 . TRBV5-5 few TGTGCCAGCAGCATGGAACAGGGATATCCCTACGAGCAGTACTTC CASSMEQGYPYEQYF
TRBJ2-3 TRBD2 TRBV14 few TGTGCCAGCAGCCAGGTCGGGAGCGGGGGGGCCGATACGCAGTATTTT CASSQVGSGGADTQYF
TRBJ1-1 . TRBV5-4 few TGTGCCAGCAGCAGCGTAAGGGTCGGCACTGAAGCTTTCTTT CASSSVRVGTEAFF
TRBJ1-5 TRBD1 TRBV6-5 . TGTGCCAGCAGTTCCTTGACAGGGGGCAATCAGCCCCAGCATTTT CASSSLTGGNQPQHF
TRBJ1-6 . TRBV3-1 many TGTGCCAGCAGCCCACTTGGAGGGTATGGGTCACCCCTCCACTTT CASSPLGGYGSPLHF
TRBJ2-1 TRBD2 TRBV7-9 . TGTGCCAGCAGCTTACTCTTGGGAGGTAGCGGGAGCTTTCTCTCCTACAATGAGCAGTTCTTC CASSLLLGGSGSFLSYNEQFF
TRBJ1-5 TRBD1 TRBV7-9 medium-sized TGTGCCAGCAGCTCTACCGGGACAGGGGATCAGCCCCAGCATTTT CASSSTGTGDQPQHF
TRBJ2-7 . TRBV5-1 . TGCGCCAGCAGCTGGGGGCCTAGCTCCTACGAGCAGTACTTC CASSWGPSSYEQYF
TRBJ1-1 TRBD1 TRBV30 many TGTGCCTGCTTCTGCACCGAGGGGGCATCGAACACTGAAGCTTTCTTT CACFCTEGASNTEAFF
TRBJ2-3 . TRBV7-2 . TGTGCCAGCAGCCCCCCCGGCTTTAGCACAGATACGCAGTATTTT CASSPPGFSTDTQYF
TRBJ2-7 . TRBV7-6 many TGTGCCAGCAGCGTCTCCGGATCCTACGAGCAGTACTTC CASSVSGSYEQYF
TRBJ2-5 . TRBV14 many TGTGCCAGCAGCCCCTATCCAGGGACTTCGTCTTCATACTTC CASSPYPGTSSSYF
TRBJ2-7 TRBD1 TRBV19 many TGTGCCAGTAGTTCGAGGAACAGGGGCCCAACCTACGAGCAGTACTTC CASSSRNRGPTYEQYF
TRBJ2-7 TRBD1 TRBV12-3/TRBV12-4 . TGTGCCAGCAGTTTTGCTGACAGGGCGACCTACGAGCAGTACTTC CASSFADRATYEQYF
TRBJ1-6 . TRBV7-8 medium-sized TGTGCCAGCAGCTTTGGTACAGGAAATTCACCCCTCCACTTT CASSFGTGNSPLHF
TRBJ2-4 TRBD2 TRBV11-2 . TGTGCCAGCAGCCTGATGACTAGCCGAGCCAAAAACATTCAGTACTTC CASSLMTSRAKNIQYF
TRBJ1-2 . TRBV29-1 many TGCAGCGTTGTGGACTTAACTGGGGCCTATGGCTACACCTTC CSVVDLTGAYGYTF
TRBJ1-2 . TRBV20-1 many TGCAGTGCTAAAAACGCAAACTATGGCTACACCTTC CSAKNANYGYTF
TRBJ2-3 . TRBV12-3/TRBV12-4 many TGTGCCAGCAGTACTCCCAGGGTCTCTAGGGGTACGCAGTATTTT CASSTPRVSRGTQYF
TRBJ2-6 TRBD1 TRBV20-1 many TGCAGTGCTAGCGGACAGGGCTCTGGGGCCAACGTCCTGACTTTC CSASGQGSGANVLTF
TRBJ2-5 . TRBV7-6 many TGTGCCAGCAGCAGATACCGGGCCATCGTTTGGGCCCAGTACTTC CASSRYRAIVWAQYF
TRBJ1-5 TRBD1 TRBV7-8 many TGTGCCAGCAGCTTATCGCCCGTCCCAGGGGGGGATCAGCCCCAGCATTTT CASSLSPVPGGDQPQHF
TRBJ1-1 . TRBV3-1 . TGTGCCAGCAGCCTGAACGCGGGGTACACTGAAGCTTTCTTT CASSLNAGYTEAFF
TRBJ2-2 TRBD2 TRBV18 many TGTGCCAGCTCACCGCTACTAGCGCCCAACACCGGGGAGCTGTTTTTT CASSPLLAPNTGELFF
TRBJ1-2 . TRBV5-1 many TGCGCCAGCAGCTTGGAGCTGACAGTCTATGGCTACACCTTC CASSLELTVYGYTF
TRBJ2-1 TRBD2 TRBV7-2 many TGTGCCAGCAGCTTAATCAGCGGGGGGTACTCCTCCTACAATGAGCAGTTCTTC CASSLISGGYSSYNEQFF
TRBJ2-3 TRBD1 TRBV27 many TGTGCCAGCAGTTACAAGGGACAGGGAATTCGGGACACAGATACGCAGTATTTT CASSYKGQGIRDTDTQYF
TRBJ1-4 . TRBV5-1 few TGCGCCAGCAGCACTGATCGGAGCCGCGAAAAACTGTTTTTT CASSTDRSREKLFF
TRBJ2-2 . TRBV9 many TGTGCCAGCAGCGTAGACAGCCACCGGGAGCTGTTTTTT CASSVDSHRELFF
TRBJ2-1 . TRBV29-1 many TGCAGCGTTGGGGGCGGGATTCTCGACAATGAGCAGTTCTTC CSVGGGILDNEQFF
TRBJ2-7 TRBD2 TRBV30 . TGTGCCTGGTCTTCCGGGACTAGGGTACCCTACGAGCAGTACTTC CAWSSGTRVPYEQYF
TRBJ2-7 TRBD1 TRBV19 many TGTGCCAGTAGGCCTACAGGGGACCCCTCGGACTACGAGCAGTACTTC CASRPTGDPSDYEQYF
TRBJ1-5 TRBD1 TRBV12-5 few TGTGCTAGTGGTTTAGGGACAGGGAATCAGCCCCAGCATTTT CASGLGTGNQPQHF
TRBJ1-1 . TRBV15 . TGTGCCACCAGCAGAGATCCGGCGGGGGCGAACACTGAAGCTTTCTTT CATSRDPAGANTEAFF
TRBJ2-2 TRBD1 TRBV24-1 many TGTGCCACCAGTTCATGGATCGGACAGGCGAACACCGGGGAGCTGTTTTTT CATSSWIGQANTGELFF
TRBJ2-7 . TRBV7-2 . TGTGCCAGCAGGTTTACGTCCAGTCCGAATTCCTACGAGCAGTACTTC CASRFTSSPNSYEQYF
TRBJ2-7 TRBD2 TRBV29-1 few TGCAGCGTCTCTGACGGGGGGAACTCCTACGAGCAGTACTTC CSVSDGGNSYEQYF
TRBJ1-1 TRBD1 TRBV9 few TGTGCCAGCGGCGAACAGGGGTGGACTGAAGCTTTCTTT CASGEQGWTEAFF
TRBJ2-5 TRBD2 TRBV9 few TGTGCCAGCAGCGTAGACGGGACTAGCGGAGGTACAGAGACCCAGTACTTC CASSVDGTSGGTETQYF
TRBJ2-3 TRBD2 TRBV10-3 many TGTGCCATCAGTGAAGGCGGGAGATCTGCAGATACGCAGTATTTT CAISEGGRSADTQYF
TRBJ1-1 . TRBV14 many TGTGCCAGCAGCCCGACAAGATTCTGGGGCACTGAAGCTTTCTTT CASSPTRFWGTEAFF
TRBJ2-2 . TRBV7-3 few TGTGCCAGCAGCCGACTCCTCACCGGGGAGCTGTTTTTT CASSRLLTGELFF
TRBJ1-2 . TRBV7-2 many TGTGCCAGCAGCCCCAGGTCCGGGGCAGTCTATGGCTACACCTTC CASSPRSGAVYGYTF
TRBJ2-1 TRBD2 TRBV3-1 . TGTGCCAGCAGCCAAGAAAGAGGGCGGGAGTACAGTGAGCAGTTCTTC CASSQERGREYSEQFF
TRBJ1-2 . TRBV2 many TGTGCCAGCAGTGTCTTACAGAGACTCTATGGCTACACCTTC CASSVLQRLYGYTF
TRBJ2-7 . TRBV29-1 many TGCAGCGTTGAAGTTCTGGGGTCGGAGCAGTACTTC CSVEVLGSEQYF
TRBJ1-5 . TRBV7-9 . TGTGCCAGCAGCTTAGCGAGGGGCCAGGGGATTAATCAGCCCCAGCATTTT CASSLARGQGINQPQHF
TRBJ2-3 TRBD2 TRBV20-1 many TGCAGTGCTAGCGGGGGGTCCACAGATACGCAGTATTTT CSASGGSTDTQYF
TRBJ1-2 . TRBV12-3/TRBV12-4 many TGTGCCAGCACCTATGGGATAATATATGGCTACACCTTC CASTYGIIYGYTF